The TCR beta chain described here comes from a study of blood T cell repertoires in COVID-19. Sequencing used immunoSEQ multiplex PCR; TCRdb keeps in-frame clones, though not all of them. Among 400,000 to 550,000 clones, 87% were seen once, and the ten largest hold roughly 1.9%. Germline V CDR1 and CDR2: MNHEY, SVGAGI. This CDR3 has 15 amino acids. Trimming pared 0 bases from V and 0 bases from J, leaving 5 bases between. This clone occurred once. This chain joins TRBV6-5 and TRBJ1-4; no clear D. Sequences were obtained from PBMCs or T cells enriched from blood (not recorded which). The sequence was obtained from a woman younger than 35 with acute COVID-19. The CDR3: CASSYSGATNEKLFF. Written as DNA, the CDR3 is TGTGCCAGCAGTTACTCGGGAGCAACTAATGAAAAACTGTTTTTT.